These T cell receptor beta chains were read from a single sample in a study of CD8 T cells in Susac syndrome. TCRdb re-derived calls from the immunoSEQ multiplex PCR reads in MiXCR, one entry per CDR3 protein. The data show roughly 250,000 distinct CDR3 sequences, less than 96% seen once. What was sequenced was CD4+ T cells from PBMCs. All receptors derive from a human donor with Susac syndrome. Both conserved end residues are part of each CDR3. The D gene is left open where the match is weak. Only part of the rows carry a size: once, few, many, or a class if the clone is expanded.

cdr3_aa: CATSRQGTAGGYTF
cdr3_nt: TGTGCCACCAGCCGACAGGGAACGGCAGGTGGCTACACCTTC
v_call: TRBV15
clone_size: -
d_call: TRBD1
j_call: TRBJ1-2

cdr3_aa: CASSQDAGRQAFF
cdr3_nt: TGTGCCAGCAGCCAGGACGCAGGGAGACAAGCTTTCTTT
v_call: TRBV4-2
clone_size: -
d_call: -
j_call: TRBJ1-1

cdr3_aa: CASSTREVGYTF
cdr3_nt: TGTGCCAGCAGCACCCGGGAGGTCGGCTACACCTTC
v_call: TRBV9
clone_size: -
d_call: -
j_call: TRBJ1-2

cdr3_aa: CASSLTGDQPQHF
cdr3_nt: TGTGCCAGCAGCTTGACAGGGGATCAGCCCCAGCATTTT
v_call: TRBV7-9
clone_size: -
d_call: TRBD1
j_call: TRBJ1-5

cdr3_aa: CASSDGTPYGYTF
cdr3_nt: TGCGCCAGCAGCGACGGGACACCTTATGGCTACACCTTC
v_call: TRBV5-1
clone_size: once
d_call: -
j_call: TRBJ1-2

cdr3_aa: CAWNLHLGNYGYTF
cdr3_nt: TGTGCCTGGAACCTCCACCTAGGGAACTATGGCTACACCTTC
v_call: TRBV30
clone_size: -
d_call: -
j_call: TRBJ1-2

cdr3_aa: CSVETAMNTEAFF
cdr3_nt: TGCAGCGTTGAAACAGCCATGAACACTGAAGCTTTCTTT
v_call: TRBV29-1
clone_size: -
d_call: -
j_call: TRBJ1-1

cdr3_aa: CASSLMDGSYEQYF
cdr3_nt: TGTGCCAGCAGCCTGATGGACGGCTCCTACGAGCAGTACTTC
v_call: TRBV7-9
clone_size: -
d_call: -
j_call: TRBJ2-7

cdr3_aa: CSARDDLSGRAGEQYF
cdr3_nt: TGCAGTGCTAGAGATGACCTTAGCGGGAGGGCAGGCGAGCAGTACTTC
v_call: TRBV20-1
clone_size: once
d_call: TRBD2
j_call: TRBJ2-7

cdr3_aa: CASSPFLSGRTYEQYF
cdr3_nt: TGTGCCAGCTCACCCTTCCTTAGCGGTAGGACCTACGAGCAGTACTTC
v_call: TRBV18
clone_size: -
d_call: -
j_call: TRBJ2-7

cdr3_aa: CAWMIGMNTGELFF
cdr3_nt: TGTGCCTGGATGATCGGGATGAACACCGGGGAGCTGTTTTTT
v_call: TRBV30
clone_size: -
d_call: -
j_call: TRBJ2-2

cdr3_aa: CASSPGVGPGELFF
cdr3_nt: TGTGCCAGCAGTCCCGGGGTAGGCCCCGGGGAGCTGTTTTTT
v_call: TRBV28
clone_size: -
d_call: -
j_call: TRBJ2-2

cdr3_aa: CASSFSVQETQYF
cdr3_nt: TGTGCCAGCAGTTTTAGCGTACAAGAGACCCAGTACTTC
v_call: TRBV28
clone_size: -
d_call: -
j_call: TRBJ2-5

cdr3_aa: CASSPGGATPDTQYF
cdr3_nt: TGTGCCAGCAGTCCCGGCGGGGCCACTCCTGATACGCAGTATTTT
v_call: TRBV28
clone_size: -
d_call: -
j_call: TRBJ2-3

cdr3_aa: CSVGGTSGKPLSYEQYF
cdr3_nt: TGCAGCGTTGGGGGGACTAGCGGGAAACCCCTCTCCTACGAGCAGTACTTC
v_call: TRBV29-1
clone_size: -
d_call: TRBD2
j_call: TRBJ2-7

cdr3_aa: CAITADPPSMETQYF
cdr3_nt: TGTGCCATCACCGCTGACCCCCCGTCTATGGAGACCCAGTACTTC
v_call: TRBV10-3
clone_size: -
d_call: -
j_call: TRBJ2-5

cdr3_aa: CASSLTSKETQYF
cdr3_nt: TGTGCCAGCAGCTTAACTAGCAAAGAGACCCAGTACTTC
v_call: TRBV7-2
clone_size: -
d_call: -
j_call: TRBJ2-5

cdr3_aa: CASSPRRGGVNTEAFF
cdr3_nt: TGTGCCAGCAGTCCACGACGGGGAGGGGTGAACACTGAAGCTTTCTTT
v_call: TRBV12-3/TRBV12-4
clone_size: -
d_call: -
j_call: TRBJ1-1

cdr3_aa: CSASRTGLLSAFF
cdr3_nt: TGCAGTGCTTCCCGGACAGGGTTATTGTCAGCTTTCTTT
v_call: TRBV20-1
clone_size: once
d_call: TRBD1
j_call: TRBJ1-1

cdr3_aa: CASSQGLNQPQHF
cdr3_nt: TGTGCCAGCTCACAAGGGCTCAATCAGCCCCAGCATTTT
v_call: TRBV18
clone_size: -
d_call: -
j_call: TRBJ1-5

cdr3_aa: CASSLGLAGGSEQFF
cdr3_nt: TGTGCTAGCAGCCTGGGACTAGCGGGAGGGTCTGAGCAGTTCTTC
v_call: TRBV7-7
clone_size: -
d_call: TRBD2
j_call: TRBJ2-1

cdr3_aa: CASSYSIVGLAETQYF
cdr3_nt: TGTGCCAGCAGTTACTCGATTGTTGGCCTGGCGGAGACCCAGTACTTC
v_call: TRBV6-6
clone_size: -
d_call: -
j_call: TRBJ2-5

cdr3_aa: CASSLLTSEAFF
cdr3_nt: TGTGCCAGCAGCCTATTAACTTCTGAAGCTTTCTTT
v_call: TRBV28
clone_size: -
d_call: -
j_call: TRBJ1-1

cdr3_aa: CSVEGRDRQETQYF
cdr3_nt: TGCAGCGTTGAAGGGCGGGACAGACAAGAGACCCAGTACTTC
v_call: TRBV29-1
clone_size: -
d_call: -
j_call: TRBJ2-5

cdr3_aa: CSVWTRLNTEAFF
cdr3_nt: TGCAGCGTCTGGACAAGGTTGAACACTGAAGCTTTCTTT
v_call: TRBV29-1
clone_size: -
d_call: -
j_call: TRBJ1-1

cdr3_aa: CASSPSETQYF
cdr3_nt: TGTGCCAGCTCACCTAGTGAGACCCAGTACTTC
v_call: TRBV18
clone_size: few
d_call: -
j_call: TRBJ2-5

cdr3_aa: CASSSEFDEQFF
cdr3_nt: TGTGCCAGCAGCTCGGAGTTCGATGAGCAGTTCTTC
v_call: TRBV14
clone_size: -
d_call: -
j_call: TRBJ2-1

cdr3_aa: CSARELASGSAQFF
cdr3_nt: TGCAGTGCCCGCGAACTTGCTAGCGGGAGTGCGCAGTTCTTC
v_call: TRBV20-1
clone_size: -
d_call: TRBD2
j_call: TRBJ2-1

cdr3_aa: CASSYSSPGTDFSYEQYF
cdr3_nt: TGTGCCAGCAGTTATTCGTCCCCCGGGACGGACTTCTCCTACGAGCAGTACTTC
v_call: TRBV6-5
clone_size: -
d_call: -
j_call: TRBJ2-7

cdr3_aa: CASSAGGLVAKNIQYF
cdr3_nt: TGTGCCAGTAGTGCGGGAGGGCTGGTGGCCAAAAACATTCAGTACTTC
v_call: TRBV19
clone_size: once
d_call: TRBD2
j_call: TRBJ2-4

cdr3_aa: CASSLKSTDTQYF
cdr3_nt: TGTGCCAGCAGCTTAAAGAGCACAGATACGCAGTATTTT
v_call: TRBV7-3
clone_size: -
d_call: -
j_call: TRBJ2-3

cdr3_aa: CASKEKTGLFSQETQYF
cdr3_nt: TGTGCCAGTAAGGAGAAGACAGGGTTGTTTTCCCAAGAGACCCAGTACTTC
v_call: TRBV28
clone_size: -
d_call: TRBD1
j_call: TRBJ2-5

cdr3_aa: CASSLAGEAFF
cdr3_nt: TGTGCCAGCAGCTTAGCGGGGGAAGCTTTCTTT
v_call: TRBV11-3
clone_size: few
d_call: -
j_call: TRBJ1-1

cdr3_aa: CASSYSLLAVSYEQYF
cdr3_nt: TGTGCCAGCAGTTACTCCCTCCTAGCGGTCTCCTACGAGCAGTACTTC
v_call: TRBV6-5
clone_size: -
d_call: TRBD2
j_call: TRBJ2-7

cdr3_aa: CASSGGRIYGYTF
cdr3_nt: TGTGCCAGCAGTGGAGGTAGGATCTATGGCTACACCTTC
v_call: TRBV25-1
clone_size: -
d_call: -
j_call: TRBJ1-2

cdr3_aa: CAWSRVYETQYF
cdr3_nt: TGTGCCTGGTCCAGGGTGTACGAGACCCAGTACTTC
v_call: TRBV30
clone_size: -
d_call: -
j_call: TRBJ2-5

cdr3_aa: CSVEVAANQPQHF
cdr3_nt: TGCAGCGTTGAAGTGGCAGCTAATCAGCCCCAGCATTTT
v_call: TRBV29-1
clone_size: -
d_call: -
j_call: TRBJ1-5

cdr3_aa: CASSPPGTRTQEQYF
cdr3_nt: TGTGCCAGCAGCCCCCCCGGGACTAGAACACAGGAGCAGTACTTC
v_call: TRBV3-1
clone_size: -
d_call: TRBD2
j_call: TRBJ2-7

cdr3_aa: CSGGQGTSFATQYF
cdr3_nt: TGCAGCGGCGGACAGGGGACTAGCTTTGCTACGCAGTATTTT
v_call: TRBV29-1
clone_size: once
d_call: -
j_call: TRBJ2-3

cdr3_aa: CAWSPGGYQPQHF
cdr3_nt: TGTGCCTGGAGTCCAGGGGGCTATCAGCCCCAGCATTTT
v_call: TRBV30
clone_size: -
d_call: TRBD1
j_call: TRBJ1-5

cdr3_aa: CASSARDQETQYF
cdr3_nt: TGTGCCAGCAGCGCCAGAGATCAAGAGACCCAGTACTTC
v_call: TRBV11-2
clone_size: -
d_call: -
j_call: TRBJ2-5

cdr3_aa: CASRAGTSGANEQFF
cdr3_nt: TGTGCCAGTAGAGCCGGGACTAGCGGAGCTAATGAGCAGTTCTTC
v_call: TRBV19
clone_size: -
d_call: TRBD2
j_call: TRBJ2-1

cdr3_aa: CASSQLTGGTEAFF
cdr3_nt: TGTGCCAGCAGCCAACTCACAGGGGGCACTGAAGCTTTCTTT
v_call: TRBV3-1
clone_size: -
d_call: TRBD1
j_call: TRBJ1-1

cdr3_aa: CATSRMDRGLPRGYTF
cdr3_nt: TGTGCCACCAGCAGGATGGACAGGGGCCTTCCGAGGGGCTACACCTTC
v_call: TRBV15
clone_size: -
d_call: TRBD1
j_call: TRBJ1-2

cdr3_aa: CAWTLAGLRQETQYF
cdr3_nt: TGTGCCTGGACCCTAGCGGGACTTCGGCAAGAGACCCAGTACTTC
v_call: TRBV30
clone_size: -
d_call: TRBD2
j_call: TRBJ2-5

cdr3_aa: CSATDPHLRQGGKAFF
cdr3_nt: TGCAGTGCTACCGACCCACACCTTCGACAGGGGGGGAAAGCTTTCTTT
v_call: TRBV20-1
clone_size: -
d_call: TRBD1
j_call: TRBJ1-1

cdr3_aa: CASIGGNTEAFF
cdr3_nt: TGTGCCAGCATAGGGGGGAACACTGAAGCTTTCTTT
v_call: TRBV6-6
clone_size: -
d_call: -
j_call: TRBJ1-1

cdr3_aa: CAISEDKGINTGELFF
cdr3_nt: TGTGCCATCAGTGAAGATAAAGGGATCAACACCGGGGAGCTGTTTTTT
v_call: TRBV10-3
clone_size: -
d_call: -
j_call: TRBJ2-2

cdr3_aa: CASSFERLAGGNEQFF
cdr3_nt: TGTGCCAGCAGTTTTGAACGACTAGCGGGCGGCAATGAGCAGTTCTTC
v_call: TRBV12-3/TRBV12-4
clone_size: -
d_call: TRBD2
j_call: TRBJ2-1